This entry lists 24 T cell receptor beta chains sequenced from one sample in a study of cytomegalovirus exposure and HLA in healthy donors. PCR amplification relied on 60 Vbeta primers (plus 13 Jbeta primers). The assay was immunoSEQ multiplex PCR, and TCRdb's table has in-frame clones only and misses some. Seen here are 55,000 to 65,000 clones, approximately 80% observed once, and the top ten hold roughly 3.3%. The sequenced sample consisted of PBMCs. These receptors came from a woman aged 40 to 49 in good health and CMV-seropositive.

This clone was counted once. V is TRBV2 and J is TRBJ1-2, with D possibly matching TRBD1 (5 bases). This CDR3 is 11 amino acids long. V was shortened by 8 bases and J by 7 bases, with 11 bases between the two germline ends. Germline CDR1 reads SNHLY; CDR2 reads FYNNEI. CDR3: CASGLGGGYTF. In nucleotides, the CDR3 is TGTGCCAGCGGCCTGGGGGGTGGCTACACCTTC.

The gene calls are TRBV9 and TRBJ2-1, with TRBD2 matching over 13 bases. The length of the CDR3 is 14 residues. The germline gives CDR1 SGDLS, CDR2 YYNGEE. J gave up 10 bases and V 3 bases, and 4 bases lay outside the gene matches. Written as DNA, the CDR3 is TGTGCCAGCAGCGCTAGGACTAGCGGGGGCGAGCAGTTCTTC. Amino acid sequence: CASSARTSGGEQFF.

This clone came up once. The rearrangement uses TRBV19 and TRBJ1-5, with D unclear. V was pared by 3 bases and J by 6 bases, with 9 bases between. The CDR3 totals 13 residues. Germline V gives CDR1 LNHDA, CDR2 SQIVND (reference sequence). CDR3 coding DNA: TGTGCCAGTAGTATTTCCATTTTTCAGCCCCAGCATTTT. Protein product: CASSISIFQPQHF.

The V call is TRBV19, the J call TRBJ1-6, with 9 bases matching TRBD1. CDR3 length equals 15 residues. The germline V gene has CDR1 LNHDA and CDR2 SQIVND (reference sequence). The V segment lost 5 bases and the J segment 7 bases; nucleotides outside the gene matches: 6. The CDR3 DNA reads as TGTGCCAGTAGTCTGCCCGGGACAGGGAATTCACCCCTCCACTTT. Its protein product is CASSLPGTGNSPLHF.

This rearrangement joins TRBV19 to TRBJ1-3; D remains unclear. Germline V lookup: CDR1 LNHDA, CDR2 SQIVND (reference sequence). There are 14 residues in the CDR3. The ends were cut back, 8 bases at V and 0 bases at J, with 11 bases in the middle. CDR3: CASSDADSGNTIYF. The CDR3, as DNA: TGTGCCAGTTCAGATGCGGACTCTGGAAACACCATATATTTT.

This clone was seen only a few times. The chain couples TRBV5-1 to TRBJ1-1; D possibly corresponds to TRBD1 (5 bases). Germline loops: CDR1 SGHRS, CDR2 YFSETQ. The CDR3 covers 16 residues. The V end lost 0 bases, the J end lost 2 bases, and 14 bases lay between the germline ends. CDR3 protein: CASSLAKGQKNTEAFF. The CDR3 DNA reads as TGCGCCAGCAGCTTGGCAAAAGGACAAAAAAACACTGAAGCTTTCTTT. Variable domain in full (rest from reference TRBV5-1 and TRBJ1-1): KAGVTQTPRYLIKTRGQQVTLSCSPISGHRSVSWYQQTPGQGLQFLFEYFSETQRNKGNFPGRFSGRQFSNSRSEMNVSTLELGDSALYLCASSLAKGQKNTEAFFGQGTRLTVV.

This clone was detected only once. The chain joins TRBV4-1 to TRBJ2-7, with TRBD1 as a possible D gene (5 bases). Trimming pared 0 bases from V and 5 bases from J, leaving 14 bases between. Germline V CDR1 and CDR2: MGHRA, YSYEKL. The CDR3 runs 15 residues. The CDR3 DNA follows: TGCGCCAGCAGCCAAGAACGGCAGGGCAACGACGAGCAGTACTTC. It specifies CASSQERQGNDEQYF.

This clone was observed once. The DNA for the CDR3 is TGTGCCAGTAGTATAAGATCCGTTAGGGGATTAGGCAATCAGCCCCAGCATTTT. The encoded protein is CASSIRSVRGLGNQPQHF. The gene calls are TRBV19 and TRBJ1-5; tentative D call: TRBD1 (5 bases). This CDR3 has 18 amino acids. From germline, CDR1 is LNHDA and CDR2 SQIVND (reference sequence). Trimming pared 2 bases from V and 2 bases from J, leaving 19 bases between.

V gene TRBV5-4 combines with J gene TRBJ1-2; TRBD1 matches at 7 bases. CDR3 size: 12 residues. The junction had 5 bases not matched to a gene; V was cut back by 10 bases and J by 2 bases. Per germline, CDR1 SGHNT and CDR2 YYREEE (reference sequence). CDR3 nucleotides: TGTGCCTCCAGGGGGGTAAACTATGGCTACACCTTC. It is translated as CASRGVNYGYTF.

The J gene is TRBJ1-2, the V gene TRBV7-9; D is perhaps TRBD1 (6 bases). This CDR3 spans 14 amino acids. The V end lost 3 bases, the J end lost 0 bases, and 8 bases lay between the germline ends. Germline CDR1 SEHNR, CDR2 FQNEAQ (reference sequence). CDR3 in DNA: TGTGCCAGCAGCTTTGGGGGCACTAACTATGGCTACACCTTC. This codes for CASSFGGTNYGYTF. The full variable domain, completed using reference TRBV7-9 and TRBJ1-2, is DTGVSQNPRHKITKRGQNVTFRCDPISEHNRLYWYRQTLGQGPEFLTYFQNEAQLEKSRLLSDRFSAERPKGSFSTLEIQRTEQGDSAMYLCASSFGGTNYGYTFGSGTRLTVV.

CDR3 sequence reads: CASSPRGQGRTEQYF. The CDR3 nucleotides read TGTGCCAGCAGCCCTCGTGGACAGGGGAGAACCGAGCAGTACTTC. The chain couples TRBV9 to TRBJ2-5; TRBD1 agrees at 9 bases. The tail of the sequence fits TRBJ2-7 better, so the J call may be wrong. This CDR3 region has 15 residues. The germline V gene encodes CDR1 SGDLS and CDR2 YYNGEE.

The chain recombines TRBV30 with TRBJ2-5; possibly TRBD2 for D (5 bases). This CDR3 has 14 amino acids. Trimming took off 1 base at V and 2 bases at J, with 11 bases between the two ends. Germline V gives CDR1 GTSNPN, CDR2 SVGIG (reference sequence). CDR3 residues: CAWSGTASQETQYF. Written as DNA, the CDR3 is TGTGCCTGGAGTGGGACTGCTTCTCAAGAGACCCAGTACTTC.

This chain joins TRBV5-6 and TRBJ2-7; tentatively, D is TRBD1 (5 bases). The germline gives CDR1 SGHDT, CDR2 YYEEEE. Trimming shortened V by 0 bases and J by 3 bases, and 7 bases separated the two germline ends. The CDR3 length is 13 residues. The CDR3 region is CASSLGTGYEQYF. CDR3 in DNA: TGTGCCAGCAGCTTGGGAACAGGCTACGAGCAGTACTTC.

This chain connects TRBV4-1 to TRBJ2-1, with 7 bases identical to TRBD2. With V trimmed by 0 bases and J by 0 bases, 8 bases remained unmatched. The CDR3 has 18 residues. The V gene's germline CDR1 is MGHRA and CDR2 YSYEKL. For the CDR3, the DNA is TGCGCCAGCAGCCAAGATGGGTCGGGGGGATACTCCTACAATGAGCAGTTCTTC. Protein product: CASSQDGSGGYSYNEQFF.

This sequence joins TRBV6-5 and TRBJ1-1; maybe TRBD1 (5 bases). Trimming removed 5 bases at V and 6 bases at J, with 16 bases between. CDR1 is MNHEY and CDR2 is SVGAGI in the germline V gene. This CDR3 comprises 14 residues. This chain's CDR3 is CASSPRDYRAEAFF. CDR3 bases: TGTGCCAGCAGTCCCCGGGACTATCGGGCTGAAGCTTTCTTT.

CDR3 sequence (DNA): TGTGCCAGCAGCCCCGGGACAGGGGGGGATACGCAGTATTTT. It codes for CASSPGTGGDTQYF. The chain has TRBV7-7 and TRBJ2-3; 11 bases fit TRBD1. After removal of 5 bases from V and 6 bases from J, the junction contained 4 bases not matched to a gene. Germline CDR1 is SSHAT and CDR2 is FNYEAQ (reference sequence). The CDR3 runs to 14 residues.

The gene calls are TRBV9 and TRBJ1-2, with D perhaps TRBD1 (6 bases). CDR3 length: 14 residues. The germline CDR1 and CDR2 sequences are SGDLS and YYNGEE. Trimming removed 4 bases from V and 5 bases from J, with 15 bases in between. The DNA of the CDR3 is TGTGCCAGCAGCCCAGGACAGCGAGGGTATGGCTACACCTTC. Its translation is CASSPGQRGYGYTF.

This chain links TRBV7-9 with TRBJ1-3; TRBD1 matches at 7 bases. The CDR3 runs 17 residues. Germline CDR1 is SEHNR and CDR2 is FQNEAQ (reference sequence). V dropped 6 bases and J dropped 8; count of bases not matched to a gene: 19. The CDR3 region is CASRGTARSRLEYTIYF. The DNA of the CDR3 is TGTGCCAGCAGGGGGACAGCTAGAAGCAGGCTTGAATACACCATATATTTT.

V is TRBV28 and J is TRBJ2-3; 16 bases map to TRBD2. CDR3 length: 17 residues. V was pared by 7 bases and J by 3 bases, with 7 bases of the junction left unmatched. Germline V CDR1 and CDR2: MDHEN, SYDVKM. In DNA, the CDR3 is TGTGCCAGCAAACTGGGGACTAGCGGGGGGGCGACAGATACGCAGTATTTT. Its translation: CASKLGTSGGATDTQYF.

The chain has TRBV7-9 and TRBJ1-2; 8 nucleotides agree with TRBD1. The ends lost 6 bases at V and 5 bases at J; junction bases unmatched: 8. This CDR3 has 14 amino acids. Germline CDR1 SEHNR, CDR2 FQNEAQ (reference sequence). This chain's CDR3 is CASRPGTGYYGYTF. The CDR3 region has the DNA TGTGCCAGCAGGCCCGGGACAGGATATTATGGCTACACCTTC. The whole variable domain, filled in from reference TRBV7-9 and TRBJ1-2, reads DTGVSQNPRHKITKRGQNVTFRCDPISEHNRLYWYRQTLGQGPEFLTYFQNEAQLEKSRLLSDRFSAERPKGSFSTLEIQRTEQGDSAMYLCASRPGTGYYGYTFGSGTRLTVV.

The chain uses TRBV9 and TRBJ2-1, with TRBD1 matching over 7 bases. Per germline, CDR1 SGDLS and CDR2 YYNGEE. The length of the CDR3 is 15 residues. The V gene end was trimmed by 6 bases and the J gene end by 4 bases; junction bases not matched to a gene: 10. Written as DNA, the CDR3 is TGTGCCAGCACCGAAAGGGACAGTCCTTACAATGAGCAGTTCTTC. The encoded protein is CASTERDSPYNEQFF.

In its sample, this clone was seen once. The chain joins TRBV27 to TRBJ2-1, with 7 bases aligning to TRBD1. Germline CDR1 reads MNHEY; CDR2 reads SMNVEV (reference sequence). J lost 4 bases, V lost 5 bases, and 8 bases had no gene match. The CDR3 spans 15 residues. CDR3 in amino acids: CASSTADRAYNEQFF. In DNA, the CDR3 is TGTGCCAGCAGTACCGCCGACAGGGCATACAATGAGCAGTTCTTC.

V gene TRBV13 combines with J gene TRBJ2-7, with 10 bases lining up with TRBD1. The CDR3 consists of 15 residues. Germline V gene sequence: CDR1 PRHDT, CDR2 FYEKMQ (reference sequence). V was clipped by 5 bases and J by 6 bases; unmatched bases: 10. CDR3 bases: TGTGCCAGCAGCCCGAACTGGGACAGGGGAACCGAGCAGTACTTC. As protein: CASSPNWDRGTEQYF. Combining the CDR3 with reference TRBV13 and TRBJ2-7 gives the whole variable domain AAGVIQSPRHLIKEKRETATLKCYPIPRHDTVYWYQQGPGQDPQFLISFYEKMQSDKGSIPDRFSAQQFSDYHSELNMSSLELGDSALYFCASSPNWDRGTEQYFGPGTRLTVT.

The chain uses TRBV11-3 and TRBJ2-5, with D uncertain. V was cut by 1 base and J by 1 base, with 10 bases left in between. The CDR3 consists of 15 residues. CDR1 and CDR2 from the germline V gene are SGHNT and YENEEA. This chain's CDR3 is CASSLVQPGQETQYF. The CDR3, as DNA: TGTGCCAGCAGCTTAGTACAGCCCGGCCAAGAGACCCAGTACTTC.